This T cell receptor (beta chain) derives from a study of T cell responses to AZD1222 COVID-19 vaccine. Findings of the study overall: Among vaccine-associated CD4 TCRs, coverage spanned spike, with dominance at 160-218 and 743-854. Repertoire sampling occurred only after the peak T cell response.

The V and J ends lost 8 bases and 4 bases respectively, with 16 bases between them. CDR3 length: 14 residues. Germline-derived CDR1 and CDR2 are MGHDK and SYGVNS. TCRdb's copy holds only in-frame clones and misses some; the assay was immunoSEQ multiplex PCR. The table shows more than 95,000 clones, with less than 90% occurring only once. About this clone: The antigen is undetermined.

The sample was peripheral blood, taken on day 0 of AZD1222 vaccination. This clonotype was sampled from an adult in good health. The chain has TRBV25-1 and TRBJ2-3; D is possibly TRBD2 (7 bases). For the CDR3, the DNA is TGTGCCAGCGCTCCGGGGGGCGGATCAGATACGCAGTATTTT. Translated: CASAPGGGSDTQYF.